In its sample, the clone carrying this T cell receptor beta chain was seen once. Its target is not known. This entry is derived from a study of cytomegalovirus exposure and HLA in healthy donors. This PCR relied on a set of 60 Vbeta primers and 13 Jbeta primers. Here immunoSEQ multiplex PCR was the method, and the copy in TCRdb shows in-frame clones only, minus some. The table has 150,000 to 200,000 clones, 65% to 90% seen once. Study-wide results and caveats: A later analysis found most CMV-associated TCR beta chains apparently HLA-restricted.

Germline CDR1 is LGHNA and CDR2 is YSLEER. V shed 4 bases, J shed 6 bases, and the junction held 12 bases outside the gene matches. CDR3 length equals 17 residues. The chain couples TRBV4-3 to TRBJ1-5; 10 bases fit TRBD1. Specimen: PBMCs. The TCR was taken from a human donor in good health. CDR3 DNA: TGCGCCAGCAGCCGCGAACTCCCGGGACAGGGGAGTCAGCCCCAGCATTTT. Its protein is CASSRELPGQGSQPQHF.